These 5 T cell receptor beta chains came from one sample sequenced in a study of blood T cell repertoires in COVID-19. Some clones are missing from TCRdb's copy, which holds only in-frame ones; the method was immunoSEQ multiplex PCR. The sample shows around 130,000 clones, 84% of them seen only once. Material: peripheral blood. These receptors were taken from a woman aged 80 or over with acute or convalescent COVID-19.

This chain joins TRBV18 and TRBJ2-2, with a possible D match to TRBD1 (5 bases). Trimming stripped 3 bases from V and 5 bases from J, with 10 bases between. Germline CDR1 KGHSH, CDR2 LQKENI. The CDR3 is 14 amino acids. CDR3 DNA sequence: TGTGCCAGCTCACCTTTCAGGGAAACCGGGGAGCTGTTTTTT. It is translated as CASSPFRETGELFF.

The chain couples TRBV5-6 to TRBJ2-7, with 7 bases fitting TRBD1. Germline CDR1 is SGHDT and CDR2 is YYEEEE. The ends lost 1 base at V and 3 bases at J; junction bases unmatched: 7. CDR3 length: 15 residues. In nucleotides, the CDR3 is TGTGCCAGCAGCTTGTTTAATCGGGACAGCTACGAGCAGTACTTC. Translation gives CASSLFNRDSYEQYF. The full variable domain, its missing parts supplied by reference TRBV5-6 and TRBJ2-7, is DAGVTQSPTHLIKTRGQQVTLRCSPKSGHDTVSWYQQALGQGPQFIFQYYEEEERQRGNFPDRFSGHQFPNYSSELNVNALLLGDSALYLCASSLFNRDSYEQYFGPGTRLTVT.

This clone came up once. The chain couples TRBV6-1 to TRBJ1-1; D remains unclear. Trimming removed 2 bases at V and 5 bases at J, with 18 bases between. Germline V gives CDR1 MNHNS, CDR2 SASEGT. The CDR3 sequence is 16 residues long. The CDR3, as DNA: TGTGCCAGCAGTGAACATTACAGAGTTGGTGGGACTGAAGCTTTCTTT. Translation gives CASSEHYRVGGTEAFF.

The genes are TRBV13 and TRBJ2-1, with 10 bases identical to TRBD2. This CDR3 is 17 amino acids long. V shed 5 bases and J 6 bases; nucleotides not matched to a gene: 13. Germline V gene data show CDR1 as PRHDT and CDR2 as FYEKMQ (reference sequence). In DNA, the CDR3 is TGTGCCAGCAGCGAGGGGGGGCTAGCGGGAGTGGGCAATGAGCAGTTCTTC. Its translation: CASSEGGLAGVGNEQFF.

CDR3 region: CASSQVPAGGDTQYF. The CDR3 DNA reads as TGCGCCAGCAGCCAAGTTCCAGCGGGGGGGGATACGCAGTATTTT. V and J are TRBV4-1 and TRBJ2-3; 10 positions agree with TRBD2. There are 15 residues in the CDR3. Losses at the gene ends were 1 base for V and 6 bases for J; bases not matched to a gene: 4. Looked up from germline, CDR1 is MGHRA and CDR2 is YSYEKL.